These T cell receptor beta chains were read from a single sample in a study of breast tumors, draining lymph nodes, adjacent tissues. TCRdb independently ran MiXCR on the multiplex PCR reads; one entry per CDR3 protein. The sample holds 150,000 to 200,000 distinct CDR3 sequences, around a third seen once. The sample taken for sequencing was axillary lymph node tissue. The receptors here all came from a female donor with breast cancer. Some clones in this sample may be carry-over from other donors' samples. CDR3s include the opening cysteine and the closing phenylalanine or tryptophan. D genes are given only for firm matches. Expanded clones are given a class, and other clones once, few, many or no size at all.

-	16	many	TRBV5-6	TRBJ1-4	CASSLGRTATNEKLFF	TGTGCCAGCAGCCTCGGGAGGACCGCAACTAATGAAAAACTGTTTTTT
-	13	few	TRBV3-2	TRBJ1-2	CASSQTEIYGYTF	TGTGCCAGCAGCCAAACAGAAATCTATGGCTACACCTTC
-	17	once	TRBV7-6	TRBJ2-6	CASSLEGSASGANVLTF	TGTGCCAGCAGCTTAGAGGGCAGCGCCTCTGGGGCCAACGTCCTGACTTTC
-	16	many	TRBV7-8	TRBJ2-7	CASSSSYWGASYEQYF	TGTGCCAGCAGCTCATCCTATTGGGGGGCCTCCTACGAGCAGTACTTC
TRBD1	14	many	TRBV5-1	TRBJ1-3	CASSWGDRGNTIYF	TGCGCCAGCAGCTGGGGGGACAGGGGAAACACCATATATTTT
-	13	many	TRBV7-7	TRBJ1-1	CASSSGWNTEAFF	TGTGCTAGCAGCTCCGGGTGGAACACTGAAGCTTTCTTT
-	13	many	TRBV12-3/TRBV12-4	TRBJ1-2	CASSLEGSYGYTF	TGTGCCAGCAGTTTGGAGGGTAGCTATGGCTACACCTTC
TRBD2	16	many	TRBV20-1	TRBJ2-1	CSARRTSGATYNEQFF	TGCAGTGCTAGGCGGACTAGCGGGGCTACCTACAATGAGCAGTTCTTC
TRBD1	14	few	TRBV2	TRBJ1-2	CASSGDRLSYGYTF	TGTGCCAGCAGTGGGGACAGGTTATCATATGGCTACACCTTC
TRBD2	21	many	TRBV2	TRBJ2-3	CASSPPGLAGGQKVRTDTQYF	TGTGCCAGCAGTCCTCCGGGACTAGCGGGGGGCCAAAAGGTTAGGACAGATACGCAGTATTTT
-	15	many	TRBV29-1	TRBJ2-1	CSVEILQSYYNEQFF	TGCAGCGTTGAGATCCTCCAGAGTTACTACAATGAGCAGTTCTTC
-	17	few	TRBV18	TRBJ2-5	CASSQSISRGRRETQYF	TGTGCCAGCTCACAATCCATTTCCCGGGGCCGGCGGGAGACCCAGTACTTC
-	11	-	TRBV5-1	TRBJ2-5	CASSWGETQYF	TGCGCCAGCAGCTGGGGGGAGACCCAGTACTTC